These T cell receptor beta chains were read from a single sample in a study of human T cells and chemical hapten exposure. MiXCR, applied by TCRdb to the RACE reads, yields one record per CDR3 protein. The sample has about 400,000 distinct CDR3 sequences, roughly 6.3% seen once. Sequenced material: whole blood, taken in connection with sensitization to the hapten diphenylcyclopropenone (DPC). Receptors were obtained from a woman between 18 and 30 years old with alopecia areata. Some clones in this sample may be carry-over from other donors' samples. The CDR3 runs from the conserved cysteine through the conserved F or W. Fields, in order: J gene, V gene, D gene, clone size, CDR3 protein, CDR3 DNA. The D gene is left open where the match is weak. Where a row states a size, it is once, few, many or the class of an expanded clone; other rows omit it.

>TRBJ2-3|TRBV10-3|NA|few
CAISEAKDTQYF
TGTGCCATCAGTGAGGCGAAAGATACGCAGTATTTT
>TRBJ1-2|TRBV7-8|NA|NA
CASRGEGYGYTF
TGTGCCAGCAGAGGGGAGGGCTATGGCTACACCTTC
>TRBJ2-7|TRBV6-1|NA|many
CASSEQSNIGSEQYF
TGTGCCAGCAGTGAACAATCCAACATAGGATCCGAGCAGTACTTC
>TRBJ2-2|TRBV29-1|NA|many
CSVEWYSGELFF
TGCAGCGTTGAATGGTACTCCGGGGAGCTGTTTTTT
>TRBJ1-6|TRBV11-1|NA|NA
CASSLTSNSPLHF
TGTGCCAGCAGCTTAACGTCCAATTCACCCCTCCACTTT
>TRBJ1-1|TRBV12-3/TRBV12-4|NA|NA
CASSLSGRSMNTEAFF
TGTGCCAGCAGTTTGTCGGGACGATCCATGAACACTGAAGCTTTCTTT
>TRBJ1-6|TRBV20-1|TRBD1|many
CSATPGTDNSPLHF
TGCAGTGCTACTCCCGGGACAGATAATTCACCCCTCCACTTT
>TRBJ1-2|TRBV12-3/TRBV12-4|NA|many
CASSLQGYGYTF
TGTGCCAGCAGCTTACAGGGCTATGGCTACACCTTC
>TRBJ2-3|TRBV6-5|NA|many
CASSYSGPRDTQYF
TGTGCCAGCAGTTACTCCGGCCCGCGTGATACGCAGTATTTT
>TRBJ2-3|TRBV20-1|TRBD2|NA
CSAPSSGGRTDTQYF
TGCAGTGCTCCCTCTAGCGGGGGACGCACAGATACGCAGTATTTT
>TRBJ2-7|TRBV6-5|NA|few
CASTGGGSNYEQYF
TGTGCCAGCACTGGCGGAGGGAGCAACTACGAGCAGTACTTC
>TRBJ1-2|TRBV5-4|NA|NA
CASSPGRPIDYTF
TGTGCCAGCAGCCCCGGACGGCCAATCGACTACACCTTC
>TRBJ2-5|TRBV12-3/TRBV12-4|NA|few
CASRLSEGETQYF
TGTGCCAGCAGACTGTCGGAGGGTGAGACCCAGTACTTC
>TRBJ1-3|TRBV5-1|NA|many
CASSLYRESGNTIYF
TGCGCCAGCAGCTTATACAGGGAGTCCGGAAACACCATATATTTT
>TRBJ1-2|TRBV28|TRBD1|few
CASSSWDRGVGYTF
TGTGCCAGTTCTTCTTGGGACAGGGGTGTTGGCTACACCTTC
>TRBJ1-6|TRBV4-3|NA|many
CASSQTTSNSPLHF
TGCGCCAGCAGCCAAACGACAAGTAATTCACCCCTCCACTTT
>TRBJ2-2|TRBV7-2|NA|many
CASSFRQWNTGELFF
TGTGCCAGCAGCTTTCGACAGTGGAACACCGGGGAGCTGTTTTTT
>TRBJ1-3|TRBV18|NA|few
CASSHGPRSGNTIYF
TGTGCCAGCTCACACGGGCCGCGCTCTGGAAACACCATATATTTT
>TRBJ2-6|TRBV2|NA|NA
CASAWGSGANVLTF
TGTGCCAGCGCTTGGGGCTCTGGGGCCAACGTCCTGACTTTC
>TRBJ2-7|TRBV10-3|NA|few
CAISAGRGYEQYF
TGTGCCATCAGTGCGGGCAGGGGATACGAGCAGTACTTC
>TRBJ1-2|TRBV12-3/TRBV12-4|NA|NA
CASSFPSGQSPYGYTF
TGTGCCAGCAGTTTCCCGTCCGGACAGTCTCCCTATGGCTACACCTTC
>TRBJ1-1|TRBV6-2/TRBV6-3|NA|many
CASSYTGGGRRGREAFF
TGTGCCAGCAGCTATACAGGAGGGGGGCGCAGGGGCCGCGAAGCTTTCTTT
>TRBJ2-5|TRBV11-2|NA|NA
CASSLRTAPAYQETQYF
TGTGCCAGCAGCCTCAGGACAGCCCCCGCGTACCAAGAGACCCAGTACTTC
>TRBJ2-7|TRBV7-6|NA|many
CASSSIDRPYEQYF
TGTGCCAGCAGCTCCATTGACAGGCCCTACGAGCAGTACTTC
>TRBJ1-1|TRBV6-4|NA|many
CASKQTGTMNTEAFF
TGTGCCAGCAAACAAACCGGGACAATGAACACTGAAGCTTTCTTT
>TRBJ1-4|TRBV5-5|TRBD1|few
CASSFTGENEKLFF
TGTGCCAGCAGCTTTACAGGGGAAAATGAAAAACTGTTTTTT
>TRBJ1-2|TRBV18|NA|many
CASSPTGGNYGYTF
TGTGCCAGCTCACCAACAGGTGGGAACTATGGCTACACCTTC
>TRBJ1-2|TRBV12-3/TRBV12-4|TRBD1|many
CASSGQGALYGYTF
TGTGCCAGCAGCGGACAGGGGGCTCTCTATGGCTACACCTTC
>TRBJ2-1|TRBV6-2/TRBV6-3|TRBD1|many
CASRSGGPHNEQFF
TGTGCCAGCAGGTCAGGGGGCCCACACAATGAGCAGTTCTTC
>TRBJ2-1|TRBV28|TRBD2|many
CASRTDGRAGGPQYEQFF
TGTGCCAGCAGAACCGACGGTCGGGCGGGGGGGCCCCAGTATGAGCAGTTCTTC
>TRBJ2-3|TRBV20-1|NA|NA
CSALLGDTQYF
TGCAGTGCTCTACTAGGAGATACGCAGTATTTT
>TRBJ2-7|TRBV20-1|TRBD2|NA
CSAPGTSGDYEQYF
TGCAGTGCTCCCGGGACTAGCGGGGACTACGAGCAGTACTTC
>TRBJ2-6|TRBV12-3/TRBV12-4|NA|NA
CATLKNLAGSGANVLTF
TGTGCCACCTTGAAAAATCTTGCGGGCTCTGGGGCCAACGTCCTGACTTTC
>TRBJ1-2|TRBV18|TRBD1|few
CASSRDSGDYGYTF
TGTGCCAGCTCAAGGGACAGCGGAGACTATGGCTACACCTTC
>TRBJ2-3|TRBV24-1|NA|NA
CATSDLSGDTQYF
TGTGCCACCAGTGATTTGAGCGGAGATACGCAGTATTTT